The 29 T cell receptor beta chains listed next were all sequenced from one sample in a study of T cell repertoires in urothelial bladder cancer (dated by TCRdb to between 2018 and 2021). The library was built by means of the immunoSEQ multiplex PCR assay. Held by TCRdb, this immuneACCESS table contains in-frame sequences only and omits some clones. Under half of the omission traces to an unresolved V gene where checked; the cause of the rest is unknown. The sample records some 11,000 clones, about 63% of which are singletons. Of the sample, 5.5% to 8% is held by the ten largest clones. The sample consisted of tumor-infiltrating cells from bladder cancer. The receptors come from a human donor with a benign inflammatory bladder lesion.

This clone came up a few times. The chain recombines TRBV10-1 with TRBJ1-4, with a tentative D call TRBD1 (5 bases). The germline V and J ends were trimmed by 10 bases and 5 bases, with 20 bases remaining between them. The CDR3 extends over 15 amino acids. Germline V gives CDR1 WNHNN, CDR2 SYGVQD (reference sequence). In DNA, the CDR3 is TGCGCCATCCCACCTGGGGCGCGAGTCAATGAAAAACTGTTTTTT. Translating it yields CAIPPGARVNEKLFF.

The chain uses TRBV6-1 and TRBJ1-6; 7 bases agree with TRBD1. Germline lookup yields CDR1 MNHNS and CDR2 SASEGT. The CDR3 consists of 13 residues. V was clipped by 8 bases and J by 8 bases; unmatched bases: 6. CDR3 region: CASFLDRHSPLHF. Here the CDR3 DNA reads TGTGCCAGCTTCTTGGACAGGCATTCACCCCTCCACTTT.

The V and J genes are TRBV2 and TRBJ2-1; 10 bases match TRBD2. This CDR3 is built from 14 residues. Germline loops: CDR1 SNHLY, CDR2 FYNNEI. Unmatched junction bases numbered 3, after V lost 4 bases and J lost 6 bases. CDR3 nucleotide sequence: TGTGCCAGCAGTGCTCTAGCGGGAGCCAATGAGCAGTTCTTC. The encoded protein is CASSALAGANEQFF.

This rearrangement joins TRBV10-3 to TRBJ2-3, with 8 bases identical to TRBD1. J was trimmed by 3 bases and V by 7 bases; bases with no gene match: 9. Germline CDR1 and CDR2: ENHRY and SYGVKD. The CDR3 extends over 15 amino acids. CDR3 residues: CAIIEDRASTDTQYF. The CDR3 nucleotides read TGTGCCATCATAGAGGACAGGGCAAGTACAGATACGCAGTATTTT.

The chain employs TRBV6-4 and TRBJ2-3, with D possibly TRBD2 on 5 matching bases. This CDR3 has 16 amino acids. From germline, CDR1 is MRHNA and CDR2 SNTAGT. Trimming pared 0 bases from V and 2 bases from J, leaving 12 bases between. The DNA of the CDR3 is TGTGCCAGCAGTGACTCTGCAGACGGACTCACAGATACGCAGTATTTT. Amino acid sequence: CASSDSADGLTDTQYF.

The V call is TRBV11-2, the J call TRBJ1-6, with 7 nucleotides matching TRBD1. The J segment lost 4 bases and the V segment lost 5 bases, leaving 8 bases of the junction unmatched. Germline CDR1 reads SGHAT; CDR2 reads FQNNGV. The CDR3 has 16 residues. CDR3 bases: TGTGCCAGCAGCACATTAAACAGGGGATATAATTCACCCCTCCACTTT. Translated: CASSTLNRGYNSPLHF.

This chain links TRBV6-5 with TRBJ1-1; no firm D call. This CDR3 has 14 amino acids. V shed 6 bases and J shed 3 bases, with 14 bases lying between them. Looked up from germline, CDR1 is MNHEY and CDR2 is SVGAGI. Written as DNA, the CDR3 is TGTGCCAGCAGCCTAGGGAGTATGGACACTGAAGCTTTCTTT. Amino acid sequence: CASSLGSMDTEAFF.

The J gene is TRBJ2-2, the V gene TRBV6-1; 9 nucleotides match TRBD1. CDR1 is MNHNS, CDR2 SASEGT, per germline. The CDR3 is 14 residues long. After removal of 7 bases from V and 3 bases from J, the junction contained 3 bases not matched to a gene. The CDR3 here is CASNRDRDTGELFF. DNA for the CDR3: TGTGCCAGCAACCGGGACAGGGACACCGGGGAGCTGTTTTTT.

The J gene is TRBJ2-7, the V gene TRBV19, with unresolved D. The CDR3 has 12 residues. The V gene's germline CDR1 is LNHDA and CDR2 SQIVND (reference sequence). Trimming took 2 bases from V and 3 from J, leaving 5 bases between them. The CDR3 reads CASSISSYEQYF. The DNA for the CDR3 is TGTGCCAGTAGTATAAGCAGCTACGAGCAGTACTTC.

The rearrangement joins TRBV5-1 to TRBJ1-4, with 8 positions matching TRBD1. CDR1 SGHRS and CDR2 YFSETQ come from the germline V gene. The junction had 8 bases not matched to a gene; V was cut back by 4 bases and J by 0 bases. This CDR3 comprises 17 residues. CDR3 sequence (DNA): TGCGCCAGCAGCCCTGGACAGGGAATATCAACTAATGAAAAACTGTTTTTT. Translated: CASSPGQGISTNEKLFF.

The J gene is TRBJ2-3, the V gene TRBV18; 15 bases line up with TRBD2. The V segment lost 6 bases and the J segment 0 bases; nucleotides outside the gene matches: 4. CDR1 is KGHSH, CDR2 LQKENI, per germline. This CDR3 spans 17 amino acids. This chain's CDR3 is CASSGTSGGTSTDTQYF. The CDR3 DNA sequence: TGTGCCAGCTCCGGGACTAGCGGGGGGACTAGCACAGATACGCAGTATTTT.

This chain links TRBV6-1 with TRBJ2-3; D might be TRBD1 (6 bases). The CDR3 contains 14 residues. CDR1 is MNHNS, CDR2 SASEGT, per germline. V was clipped by 7 bases and J by 1 base, with 12 bases between them. The CDR3 DNA sequence: TGTGCCAGCAACCAGAGACAGGGCACAGATACGCAGTATTTT. Translation gives CASNQRQGTDTQYF.

The chain recombines TRBV5-5 with TRBJ1-2, with TRBD1 matching over 7 bases. This CDR3 region has 13 residues. The germline V gene has CDR1 SGHKS and CDR2 YYEKEE (reference sequence). The V segment lost 4 bases and the J segment 5 bases; nucleotides outside the gene matches: 5. In DNA, the CDR3 is TGTGCCAGCAGCGCGGGGACAGCTTATGGCTACACCTTC. Translated, it gives CASSAGTAYGYTF.

The J gene is TRBJ2-3, the V gene TRBV9; D is perhaps TRBD2 (6 bases). Germline loops: CDR1 SGDLS, CDR2 YYNGEE. V gave up 0 bases and J gave up 3 bases, with 20 bases separating them. CDR3 length equals 18 residues. The CDR3: CASSVAVVGGGLTDTQYF. The CDR3 DNA reads as TGTGCCAGCAGCGTAGCTGTAGTCGGTGGGGGGTTAACAGATACGCAGTATTTT.

This clone was found a few times. The same CDR3 also results from other DNA sequences found in this sample. V is TRBV9 and J is TRBJ2-3, with 7 bases lining up with TRBD2. J gave up 4 bases and V 2 bases, and 4 bases lay outside the gene matches. Germline CDR1 reads SGDLS; CDR2 reads YYNGEE. The CDR3 covers 14 residues. The CDR3 nucleotides are TGTGCCAGCAGCGTTGCGGGGGTCCCAGATACGCAGTATTTT. Encoded protein: CASSVAGVPDTQYF.

This clone has only a few counts. V and J are TRBV9 and TRBJ1-6, with D uncertain. The CDR3 spans 13 residues. Trimming cost V 7 bases and J 9 bases, with 14 bases left between them. Germline V gives CDR1 SGDLS, CDR2 YYNGEE. DNA for the CDR3: TGTGCCAGCTCCCCCCGGGAGAGTTCACCCCTCCACTTT. Its translation: CASSPRESSPLHF. The full variable domain, with the rest looked up from reference TRBV9 and TRBJ1-6, is DSGVTQTPKHLITATGQRVTLRCSPRSGDLSVYWYQQSLDQGLQFLIQYYNGEERAKGNILERFSAQQFPDLHSELNLSSLELGDSALYFCASSPRESSPLHFGNGTRLTVT.

This clone ranks as medium-sized. This chain uses TRBV28 with TRBJ1-5, with 9 positions matching TRBD1. The ends lost 5 bases at V and 1 base at J; junction bases unmatched: 6. The CDR3 is 16 residues long. Germline V gives CDR1 MDHEN, CDR2 SYDVKM. The CDR3 loop reads CASSTKDRGSNQPQHF. CDR3 DNA sequence: TGTGCCAGCAGTACCAAGGACAGGGGAAGCAATCAGCCCCAGCATTTT.

This chain links TRBV11-1 with TRBJ2-3; 7 bases agree with TRBD2. Germline V lookup: CDR1 SGHAT, CDR2 FQDESV (reference sequence). CDR3 size: 13 residues. The V segment lost 6 bases and the J segment 2 bases; nucleotides outside the gene matches: 2. Here the CDR3 DNA reads TGTGCCAGCAGAAGCGGGGCCACAGATACGCAGTATTTT. Amino acid sequence: CASRSGATDTQYF.

This sequence joins TRBV6-6 and TRBJ1-2; D is unresolved. Germline CDR1 MNHNY, CDR2 SVGAGI (reference sequence). The CDR3 is made up of 12 amino acids. Trimming took off 8 bases at V and 2 bases at J, with 9 bases between the two ends. CDR3 DNA: TGTGCCAGCGGGCAGGCGAACTATGGCTACACCTTC. As protein: CASGQANYGYTF.

The CDR3 coding sequence is TGTGCCAGCTCACCACTAGCGGGGGTGTACAATGAGCAGTTCTTC. This codes for CASSPLAGVYNEQFF. The chain joins TRBV18 to TRBJ2-1, with 9 bases lining up with TRBD2. CDR1 and CDR2 from the germline V gene are KGHSH and LQKENI. With 1 base clipped from V and 4 bases from J, the junction kept 2 bases outside the gene matches. The CDR3 has 15 residues.

This clone was picked up a small number of times. The rearrangement links TRBV30 to TRBJ1-6; the D gene is possibly TRBD1 (5 bases). This CDR3 region has 21 residues. The germline V gene encodes CDR1 GTSNPN and CDR2 SVGIG (reference sequence). Trimming pared 3 bases from V and 7 bases from J, leaving 34 bases between. The CDR3 nucleotides are TGTGCCTGGAGCACAGGTGGGGTAATGTTAGGATCGGGAAATAAGAATTCACCCCTCCACTTT. Amino acid sequence: CAWSTGGVMLGSGNKNSPLHF.

This clone ranks as medium-sized (0.01 to 0.1%). The chain joins TRBV21-1 to TRBJ1-1. TRBV21-1 is marked as a pseudogene. This CDR3 is 13 amino acids long. CDR3 sequence (DNA): TGTGCCAGCACCCCACCTGGAACCACTGAAGCTTTCTTT. Translation: CASTPPGTTEAFF.

This chain links TRBV5-6 with TRBJ2-5; D is ambiguous. The CDR3 consists of 14 residues. V was cut by 0 bases and J by 0 bases, with 6 bases left in between. Germline V gene lookup returns CDR1 SGHDT and CDR2 YYEEEE. The CDR3 loop is CASSLDPYQETQYF. The CDR3 nucleotides are TGTGCCAGCAGCTTGGATCCGTACCAAGAGACCCAGTACTTC.

This clone was observed once. Other DNA sequences of this sample code for an identical CDR3. The rearrangement joins TRBV6-1 to TRBJ2-7, with unresolved D. The CDR3 totals 11 residues. V gave up 3 bases and J gave up 4 bases, with 4 bases separating them. Germline V CDR1 and CDR2: MNHNS, SASEGT. CDR3 amino acids: CASSEGYEQYF. The CDR3 region has the DNA TGTGCCAGCAGTGAGGGTTACGAGCAGTACTTC.

This clone occurred a few times. The chain is built from TRBV7-2 and TRBJ2-7; perhaps D is TRBD1 or TRBD2 (6 bases each). The length of the CDR3 is 15 residues. Germline V gene sequence: CDR1 SGHTA, CDR2 FQGNSA. The V end was cut by 5 bases, the J end by 3 bases, with 17 bases between. This chain's CDR3 is CASSPNGGSFYEQYF. CDR3 nucleotides: TGTGCCAGCAGCCCTAACGGGGGCAGCTTCTACGAGCAGTACTTC. The full variable domain, completed using reference TRBV7-2 and TRBJ2-7, is GAGVSQSPSNKVTEKGKDVELRCDPISGHTALYWYRQSLGQGLEFLIYFQGNSAPDKSGLPSDRFSAERTGGSVSTLTIQRTQQEDSAVYLCASSPNGGSFYEQYFGPGTRLTVT.

This clone was detected once. The chain joins TRBV9 to TRBJ1-5; D not certain. Per germline, CDR1 SGDLS and CDR2 YYNGEE. The CDR3 is 13 residues long. V was clipped by 6 bases and J by 5 bases, with 12 bases between them. CDR3 protein: CASNTYPDQPQHF. The CDR3 DNA reads as TGTGCCAGCAACACGTACCCAGATCAGCCCCAGCATTTT.

The rearrangement links TRBV5-4 to TRBJ2-7; D might be TRBD1 (6 bases). The CDR3 runs to 13 residues. The V end lost 4 bases, the J end lost 3 bases, and 11 bases lay between the germline ends. The germline V gene has CDR1 SGHNT and CDR2 YYREEE (reference sequence). The CDR3 DNA reads as TGTGCCAGCAGCCTGGACAGTTACTACGAGCAGTACTTC. Residues: CASSLDSYYEQYF.

The chain is built from TRBV6-1 and TRBJ1-5; D gene ambiguous. CDR1 is MNHNS, CDR2 SASEGT, per germline. Deletions cut 4 bases from V and 4 bases from J, with 8 bases between. The CDR3 spans 13 residues. CDR3 in amino acids: CASSAGPNQPQHF. CDR3 coding DNA: TGTGCCAGCAGTGCAGGACCGAATCAGCCCCAGCATTTT.

Comments on this clone: This CDR3 is also generated by other DNA sequences in the sample. The genes are TRBV12-5 and TRBJ2-2, with 8 bases aligning to TRBD1. The J segment lost 0 bases and the V segment lost 6 bases, leaving 0 bases of the junction unmatched. CDR1 and CDR2 (germline): LGHNT, FRNRAP. The CDR3 runs 14 residues. This chain's CDR3 is CASGGQANTGELFF. In DNA, the CDR3 is TGTGCTAGTGGGGGACAGGCGAACACCGGGGAGCTGTTTTTT.